A selection of T cell receptor beta chains follows, all from one sample in a study of CD4 T cells in relation to SARS-CoV-2 and coronaviruses. This table comes from immunoSEQ multiplex PCR, and its TCRdb copy is limited to in-frame clones, with some not included. The table has 30,000 to 40,000 clones, roughly 80% seen once. No antigens are known for them. Sequencing was done on a sample of memory CD4+ T cells from PBMCs, cultured in vitro. The receptors shown here come from an adult with COVID-19. The CDR3 runs from the conserved cysteine through the conserved F or W. Fields, in order: clone size, V gene, J gene, D gene, CDR3 DNA, CDR3 protein. D genes are given only for firm matches. Some rows mark clone size as missing; the rest say once, few, many or name a class of expanded clone.

.	TRBV5-8	TRBJ1-5	.	TGTGCCAGCAGCACCGGAACGGGGGGCAATCAGCCCCAGCATTTT	CASSTGTGGNQPQHF
.	TRBV5-1	TRBJ2-1	.	TGCGCCAGCAGCTGGGGGGCAAATGAGCAGTTCTTC	CASSWGANEQFF
few	TRBV2	TRBJ2-7	TRBD2	TGTGCCAGCAGTGAAGCGACTAGCGGGAGAGGCGAGCAGTACTTC	CASSEATSGRGEQYF
.	TRBV7-9	TRBJ2-2	.	TGTGCCAGCAGCTTATCAGGGCGGAACACCGGGGAGCTGTTTTTT	CASSLSGRNTGELFF
.	TRBV28	TRBJ2-7	.	TGTGCCAGCACCCTACCTTCAGGGGTCGAGCAGTACTTC	CASTLPSGVEQYF
.	TRBV5-1	TRBJ2-1	TRBD2	TGCGCCAGCAGCTCGGCTCTAGCGGGAGTCCCGGGGAATGAGCAGTTCTTC	CASSSALAGVPGNEQFF
.	TRBV7-2	TRBJ2-2	.	TGTGCCAGCAGCTTAGGGGGTACTAGGGAGTGGTCCGGGGAGCTGTTTTTT	CASSLGGTREWSGELFF
few	TRBV5-4	TRBJ2-5	TRBD2	TGTGCCAGCAGCGCCGGGACTAGCGGGAGGCAGACCCAGTACTTC	CASSAGTSGRQTQYF
.	TRBV6-5	TRBJ2-7	.	TGTGCCAGCAGTTACTCCACGGGAACCTACGAGCAGTACTTC	CASSYSTGTYEQYF
once	TRBV4-1	TRBJ2-5	.	TGCGCCAGCAGCCCCGAGGGGGGCCAGTACCAAGAGACCCAGTACTTC	CASSPEGGQYQETQYF
few	TRBV10-3	TRBJ2-5	.	TGTGCCATCAGTGACTTTGCAGATGAGACCCAGTACTTC	CAISDFADETQYF
.	TRBV28	TRBJ2-2	TRBD1	TGTGCCAGCAGTTTAGCTCAGGGGGCACGTACCGGGGAGCTGTTTTTT	CASSLAQGARTGELFF
.	TRBV7-8	TRBJ2-1	.	TGTGCCAGCAGCCCCCGACTTGCGGGCGGCTACAATGAGCAGTTCTTC	CASSPRLAGGYNEQFF
.	TRBV13	TRBJ1-5	.	TGTGCCAGCAGCTTAGACAATCAGCCCCAGCATTTT	CASSLDNQPQHF
.	TRBV6-5	TRBJ2-5	.	TGTGCCAGCAGGAGGGCCTCAAGCGGGGAGACCCAGTACTTC	CASRRASSGETQYF
.	TRBV7-6	TRBJ2-1	.	TGTGCCAGCAGCTTAGTACCAAGTGGGGGGCTCTTGAACAATGAGCAGTTCTTC	CASSLVPSGGLLNNEQFF
.	TRBV7-9	TRBJ1-4	TRBD1	TGTGCCAGCAGCTTAGAGACAGGGATTGAAAAACTGTTTTTT	CASSLETGIEKLFF
.	TRBV28	TRBJ1-5	.	TGTGCCAGCAATCGGGCAGGGGTTAGCCAGCCCCAGCATTTT	CASNRAGVSQPQHF
few	TRBV7-9	TRBJ1-5	.	TGTGCCAGCAGCTTTCGGATAGATCAGCCCCAGCATTTT	CASSFRIDQPQHF
.	TRBV3-1/TRBV3-2	TRBJ2-7	.	TGTGCCAGCAGCAGTAATTACTACGAGCAGTACTTC	CASSSNYYEQYF
.	TRBV5-1	TRBJ2-3	.	TGCGCCAGCTACTACTCGGGTACGCAGTATTTT	CASYYSGTQYF
.	TRBV5-1	TRBJ1-3	.	TGCGCCAGCAGCTTTGAGGGCTCTGGAAACACCATATATTTT	CASSFEGSGNTIYF
.	TRBV3-1/TRBV3-2	TRBJ1-1	TRBD1	TGTGCCAGCAGCCAAGATTTGTTTTGGGGCAGGGGGCGAGGTGACACTGAAGCTTTCTTT	CASSQDLFWGRGRGDTEAFF
.	TRBV30	TRBJ1-4	.	TGTGCCTGGAGTGTGATCAAGGAAAAACTGTTTTTT	CAWSVIKEKLFF
.	TRBV29-1	TRBJ2-5	TRBD1	TGCAGCGTCGTGCTCCCAGACAGGGCCAGGGAGACCCAGTACTTC	CSVVLPDRARETQYF
.	TRBV4-1	TRBJ2-7	.	TGCGCCAGCAGCCAACTTCCAAGATTCCACGAGCAGTACTTC	CASSQLPRFHEQYF
.	TRBV5-8	TRBJ1-2	TRBD1	TGTGCCAGCAGCCGGACAGGGACCTATGGCTACACCTTC	CASSRTGTYGYTF
.	TRBV5-1	TRBJ2-5	.	TGCGCCAGCAGCTTGGCTTTGGGAGAGGAGACCCAGTACTTC	CASSLALGEETQYF
once	TRBV7-8	TRBJ1-2	.	TGTGCCAGCAGCTTATCGGGGGGCGTTTGGTATGGCTACACCTTC	CASSLSGGVWYGYTF
.	TRBV9	TRBJ1-6	.	TGTGCCAGCAGCGAAACACAACAGGGATCACCCCTCCACTTT	CASSETQQGSPLHF
medium-sized	TRBV6-4	TRBJ2-6	.	TGTGCCAGCAGTGACAACTCTGGGGCCAACGTCCTGACTTTC	CASSDNSGANVLTF
once	TRBV5-1	TRBJ2-1	.	TGCGCCAGCAGCTCCCTTGGATCAGGAGCGGGTTACAATGAGCAGTTCTTC	CASSSLGSGAGYNEQFF
few	TRBV7-9	TRBJ1-3	.	TGTGCCAGCAGCTCAAACGACAAATATGGAAACACCATATATTTT	CASSSNDKYGNTIYF
once	TRBV4-3	TRBJ1-2	.	TGCGCCAGCAGCCAGGGAGGCGGGTATGGCTACACCTTC	CASSQGGGYGYTF
.	TRBV5-1	TRBJ2-7	TRBD2	TGCGCCAGCAGCCGAATTAGCAAGCGGGGTTACGAGCAGTACTTC	CASSRISKRGYEQYF
.	TRBV28	TRBJ2-2	TRBD2	TGTGCCAGCAGCGAAGGACTAGCGGGAGGGCCGGCCGGGGAGCTGTTTTTT	CASSEGLAGGPAGELFF
.	TRBV2	TRBJ1-5	TRBD1	TGTGCCAGCAGAGACAGGGGAGAGGGTCAGCCCCAGCATTTT	CASRDRGEGQPQHF
.	TRBV10-3	TRBJ2-1	.	TGTGCCACCCGAGCCGAGAAGATCTACAATGAGCAGTTCTTC	CATRAEKIYNEQFF
once	TRBV11-2	TRBJ2-3	.	TGTGCCAGCAGCCCCTTGGAGTATACGCAGTATTTT	CASSPLEYTQYF
.	TRBV10-3	TRBJ2-7	TRBD2	TGTGCCATCAGTGTGGGGGGGTCGGGGCTATACGAGCAGTACTTC	CAISVGGSGLYEQYF
.	TRBV5-1	TRBJ2-3	TRBD2	TGCGCCAGCAGCTTGGCGCTAGCGGGAGGGACAGATACGCAGTATTTT	CASSLALAGGTDTQYF
.	TRBV27	TRBJ2-5	.	TGTGCCAGCAGTTTCTCACTGGGGGTAGGTGGAGAGACCCAGTACTTC	CASSFSLGVGGETQYF
.	TRBV5-1	TRBJ2-7	.	TGCGCCAGCAGCTTGTCCGTAGGGGGGAATACCTACGAGCAGTACTTC	CASSLSVGGNTYEQYF
.	TRBV7-3	TRBJ2-3	.	TGTGCCAGCAGCCCGCGTTCGGGAAGCACAGATACGCAGTATTTT	CASSPRSGSTDTQYF
.	TRBV7-6	TRBJ2-3	.	TGTGCCAGCAGCTTAGAACAGCTCACAGATACGCAGTATTTT	CASSLEQLTDTQYF
.	TRBV25-1	TRBJ1-1	.	TGTGCCAGCAGTGATAGGAGAGCTGAAGCTTTCTTT	CASSDRRAEAFF
.	TRBV29-1	TRBJ2-6	.	TGCAGCGTTGTCTTACTTCAGGGGGGACACTCTGGGGCCAACGTCCTGACTTTC	CSVVLLQGGHSGANVLTF
few	TRBV7-2	TRBJ1-2	TRBD1	TGTGCCAGCAGCGAAGACAGGGCTTCCCTTTATGGCTACACCTTC	CASSEDRASLYGYTF
.	TRBV7-2	TRBJ1-5	TRBD1	TGTGCCAGCAGCTCAGAACGACAGGGGGCAGGACAGCCCCAGCATTTT	CASSSERQGAGQPQHF
.	TRBV6-5	TRBJ2-3	.	TGTGCCAGCAGCCAAACCGGGGCCACAGATACGCAGTATTTT	CASSQTGATDTQYF
.	TRBV4-3	TRBJ2-2	.	TGCGCCAGCAGCCCGGGACCGAACACCGGGGAGCTGTTTTTT	CASSPGPNTGELFF
.	TRBV28	TRBJ1-2	.	TGTGCCAGCAGCTACAGCGCTAACTATGGCTACACCTTC	CASSYSANYGYTF
.	TRBV13	TRBJ2-3	.	TGTGCCAGCAGCTTAGGCTTGGGGGAATTCACAGATACGCAGTATTTT	CASSLGLGEFTDTQYF
once	TRBV15	TRBJ1-2	.	TGTGCCACCAGCAGAGAAGGGGGTAGTAGGGGCTACACCTTC	CATSREGGSRGYTF
.	TRBV6-6	TRBJ2-5	.	TGTGCCAGCAGTTACGCCGAGGAGACCCAGTACTTC	CASSYAEETQYF
few	TRBV7-9	TRBJ2-7	.	TGTGCCAGCAGCTTAGCAGGGATATCCTACGAGCAGTACTTC	CASSLAGISYEQYF
few	TRBV28	TRBJ2-1	TRBD1	TGTGCCAGCAGTCTGGGACAGACCTACAATGAGCAGTTCTTC	CASSLGQTYNEQFF
.	TRBV10-3	TRBJ1-3	TRBD1	TGTGCCTCGCGACAGGGGATAATTGGAAACACCATATATTTT	CASRQGIIGNTIYF
once	TRBV10-3	TRBJ2-7	.	TGTGCCATCAGTGAGGGAGGGACAGACTACGAGCAGTACTTC	CAISEGGTDYEQYF